The sequence of this TCR beta chain was determined in a study of blood T cell repertoires in COVID-19. Across the study: Acute and convalescent COVID-19 specimens originated in the United States, Italy and Spain. Sources were T cells, B-cell-depleted T cells, or PBMCs; the material itself was cDNA or gDNA.

Germline assignment: CDR1 SGHKS and CDR2 YYEKEE (reference sequence). V was clipped by 2 bases and J by 4 bases; unmatched bases: 12. This CDR3 comprises 17 residues. Those enrolled, adults aged 18 to 89 years, came from roughly 23 US areas. Only in-frame clones appear in the TCRdb table, and some are missing; sequencing was by immunoSEQ multiplex PCR. The sample lists 200,000 to 250,000 clones, 81% occurring once. This clone was found a few times. The TCR originated in a woman aged 50 to 65 with acute COVID-19. Specimen: PBMCs or T cells enriched from blood (not recorded which). This rearrangement joins TRBV5-5 to TRBJ1-5; 7 nucleotides line up with TRBD1. Written as DNA, the CDR3 is TGTGCCAGCAGCTTACAGGCGATTACAGGGGATAATCAGCCCCAGCATTTT. Translating it yields CASSLQAITGDNQPQHF. The full variable domain, with the rest looked up from reference TRBV5-5 and TRBJ1-5, is DAGVTQSPTHLIKTRGQQVTLRCSPISGHKSVSWYQQVLGQGPQFIFQYYEKEERGRGNFPDRFSARQFPNYSSELNVNALLLGDSALYLCASSLQAITGDNQPQHFGDGTRLSIL.